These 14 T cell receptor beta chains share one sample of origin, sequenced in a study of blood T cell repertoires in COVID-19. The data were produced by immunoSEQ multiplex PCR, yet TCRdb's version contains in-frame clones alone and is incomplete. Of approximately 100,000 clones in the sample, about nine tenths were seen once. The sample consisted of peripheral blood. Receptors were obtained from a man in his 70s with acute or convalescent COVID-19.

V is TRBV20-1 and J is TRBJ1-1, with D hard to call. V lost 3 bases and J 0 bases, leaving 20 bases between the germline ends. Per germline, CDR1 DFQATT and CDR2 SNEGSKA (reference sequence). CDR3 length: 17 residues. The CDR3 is CSASYPAGTPMNTEAFF. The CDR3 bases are TGCAGTGCTAGTTACCCGGCAGGCACTCCCATGAACACTGAAGCTTTCTTT.

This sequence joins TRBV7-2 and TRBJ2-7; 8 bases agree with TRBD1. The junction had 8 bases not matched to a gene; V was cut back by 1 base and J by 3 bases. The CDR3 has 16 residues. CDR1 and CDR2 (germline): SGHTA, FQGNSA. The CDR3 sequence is CASSLEFWTGNYEQYF. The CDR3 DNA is TGTGCCAGCAGCTTAGAATTCTGGACAGGGAACTACGAGCAGTACTTC. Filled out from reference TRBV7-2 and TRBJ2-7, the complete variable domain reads GAGVSQSPSNKVTEKGKDVELRCDPISGHTALYWYRQSLGQGLEFLIYFQGNSAPDKSGLPSDRFSAERTGGSVSTLTIQRTQQEDSAVYLCASSLEFWTGNYEQYFGPGTRLTVT.

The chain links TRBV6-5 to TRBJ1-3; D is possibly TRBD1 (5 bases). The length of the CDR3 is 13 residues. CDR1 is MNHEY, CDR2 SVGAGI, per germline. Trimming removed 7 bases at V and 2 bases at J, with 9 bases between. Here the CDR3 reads CASNPGTGNTIYF. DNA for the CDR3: TGTGCCAGCAACCCAGGGACTGGAAACACCATATATTTT.

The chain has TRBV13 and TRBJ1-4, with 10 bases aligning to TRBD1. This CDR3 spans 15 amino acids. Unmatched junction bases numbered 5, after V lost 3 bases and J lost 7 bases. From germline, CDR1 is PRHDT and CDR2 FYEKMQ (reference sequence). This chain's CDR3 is CASSLGTGEIEKLFF. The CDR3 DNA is TGTGCCAGCAGCTTGGGGACAGGGGAGATTGAAAAACTGTTTTTT.

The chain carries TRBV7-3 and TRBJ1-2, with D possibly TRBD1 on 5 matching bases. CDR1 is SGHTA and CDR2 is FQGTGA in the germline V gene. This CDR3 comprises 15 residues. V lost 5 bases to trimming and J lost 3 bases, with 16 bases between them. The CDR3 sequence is CASSPTYRRDYGYTF. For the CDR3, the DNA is TGTGCCAGCAGCCCTACTTACAGGAGAGACTATGGCTACACCTTC.

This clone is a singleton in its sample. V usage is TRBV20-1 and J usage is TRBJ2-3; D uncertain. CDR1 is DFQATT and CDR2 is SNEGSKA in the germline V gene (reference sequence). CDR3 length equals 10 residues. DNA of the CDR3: TGCAGCCTTGTGAGGGATACGCAGTATTTT. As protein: CSLVRDTQYF.

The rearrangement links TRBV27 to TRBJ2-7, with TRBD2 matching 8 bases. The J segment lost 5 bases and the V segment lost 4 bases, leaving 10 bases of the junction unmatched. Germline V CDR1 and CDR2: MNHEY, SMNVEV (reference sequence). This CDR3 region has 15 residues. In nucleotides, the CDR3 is TGTGCCAGCAGTTCGACAGCGGGAGCGGCAGACGAGCAGTACTTC. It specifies CASSSTAGAADEQYF.

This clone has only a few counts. CDR3 sequence reads: CASSYGGGRSTEAFF. In DNA, the CDR3 is TGTGCCAGCAGTTACGGGGGGGGACGAAGCACTGAAGCTTTCTTT. This chain links TRBV6-5 with TRBJ1-1; tentatively, D is TRBD1 (5 bases). CDR1 and CDR2 (germline): MNHEY, SVGAGI. Trimming pared 2 bases from V and 4 bases from J, leaving 14 bases between. This CDR3 spans 15 amino acids.

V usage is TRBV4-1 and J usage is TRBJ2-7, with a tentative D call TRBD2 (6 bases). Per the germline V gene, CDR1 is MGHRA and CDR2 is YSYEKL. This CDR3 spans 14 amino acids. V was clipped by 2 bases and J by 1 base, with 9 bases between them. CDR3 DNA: TGCGCCAGCAGCCAACAGGGACTTTCCTACGAGCAGTACTTC. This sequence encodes CASSQQGLSYEQYF.

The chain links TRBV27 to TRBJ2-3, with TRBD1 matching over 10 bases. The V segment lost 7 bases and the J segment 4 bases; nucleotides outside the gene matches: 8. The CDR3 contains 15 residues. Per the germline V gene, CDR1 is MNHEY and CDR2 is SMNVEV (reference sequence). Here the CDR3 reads CASTSPGQGADTQYF. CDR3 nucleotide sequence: TGTGCCAGCACCTCACCAGGACAGGGGGCAGATACGCAGTATTTT.

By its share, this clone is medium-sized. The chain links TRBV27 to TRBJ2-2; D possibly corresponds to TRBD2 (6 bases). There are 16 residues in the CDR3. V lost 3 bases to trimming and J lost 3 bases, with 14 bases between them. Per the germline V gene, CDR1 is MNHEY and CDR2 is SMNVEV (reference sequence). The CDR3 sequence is CASSFSGTLDTGELFF. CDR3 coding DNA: TGTGCCAGCAGTTTCTCCGGGACTCTCGACACCGGGGAGCTGTTTTTT.

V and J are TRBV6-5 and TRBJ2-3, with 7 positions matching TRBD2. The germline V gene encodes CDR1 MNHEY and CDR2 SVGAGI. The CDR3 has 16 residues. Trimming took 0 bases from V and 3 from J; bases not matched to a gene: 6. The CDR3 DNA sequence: TGTGCCAGCAGTTACTCGGGCTTCGGGGGGACAGATACGCAGTATTTT. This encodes CASSYSGFGGTDTQYF.

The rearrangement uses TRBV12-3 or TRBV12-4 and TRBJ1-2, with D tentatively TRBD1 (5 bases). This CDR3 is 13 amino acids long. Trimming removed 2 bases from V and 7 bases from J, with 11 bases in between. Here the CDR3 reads CASSLMSTGGYTF. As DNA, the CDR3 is TGTGCCAGCAGTTTAATGTCCACAGGTGGCTACACCTTC.

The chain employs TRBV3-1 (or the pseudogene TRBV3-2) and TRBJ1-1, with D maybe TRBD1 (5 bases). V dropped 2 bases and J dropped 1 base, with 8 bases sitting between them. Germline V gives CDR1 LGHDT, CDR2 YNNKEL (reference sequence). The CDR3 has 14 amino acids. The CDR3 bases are TGTGCCAGCAGCCAATGGGGGGGGAACACTGAAGCTTTCTTT. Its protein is CASSQWGGNTEAFF.